This T cell receptor (beta chain) stems from a study of T cells after yellow fever vaccination. Whole-study results and caveats: Contaminating bulk clonotypes could be abundant in FACS-sorted repertoires.

Each CDR3 protein gets one entry after TCRdb re-called the 5' RACE reads with MiXCR. The sample lists about 260,000 distinct CDR3 sequences; around 3.5% were seen once. The CDR3 covers 14 residues. Germline V lookup: CDR1 LGHNA, CDR2 YNFKEQ. V was clipped by 5 bases and J by 6 bases; unmatched bases: 8. This clonotype occurred many times. Its specificity is unknown. V and J are TRBV4-2 and TRBJ2-3; 7 bases agree with TRBD2. The receptor was isolated from a man between 18 and 35 years old who received the YFV17D yellow fever vaccine. The material sequenced was PBMCs, taken 15 days after the yellow fever booster vaccination. The CDR3 spells CASSGGGELDTQYF. In nucleotides, the CDR3 is TGTGCCAGCAGCGGGGGGGGAGAACTTGATACGCAGTATTTT.